This entry lists 5 T cell receptor beta chains sequenced from one sample in a study of neurological immune-mediated disorders (dated by TCRdb to 2018 to 2020). The library was prepared using 5' RACE. The sequencing machine was an Illumina HiSeq 2500. The public reads were reanalyzed by TCRdb: fastp trimming at Q25, MiXCR alignment, in-frame beta chains only. Each CDR3 protein appears once, grouped with its most common genes and DNA. The sample data list 60,000 to 80,000 distinct CDR3 sequences, and 4% to 6% of these were observed just once. The ten largest clones take up 3% to 4% of the sample. The sequenced sample consisted of PBMCs. Source of these receptors: a woman aged 45-60 years with multiple sclerosis.

The chain uses TRBV7-9 and TRBJ1-1, with D maybe TRBD1 (5 bases). CDR3 length: 14 amino acids. In germline, CDR1 is SEHNR, CDR2 FQNEAQ (reference sequence). V lost 3 bases to trimming and J lost 5 bases, with 13 bases between them. The CDR3 spells CASSFIGDRTEAFF. Here the CDR3 DNA reads TGTGCCAGCAGCTTTATAGGGGATCGTACTGAAGCTTTCTTT.

This clonotype was counted ten times or more. J is TRBJ2-5 and V is TRBV10-3, with unresolved D. The CDR3 covers 12 residues. Between the trimmed V and J ends, which lost 8 bases and 0 bases, there was a span of 7 bases. Looked up from germline, CDR1 is ENHRY and CDR2 is SYGVKD. CDR3 in DNA: TGTGCCATCTCTAAAGACCAAGAGACCCAGTACTTC. This codes for CAISKDQETQYF.

This clonotype was found many times. One end of the junction does not line up with germline, which may come from a read error. J is TRBJ1-2 and V is TRBV24-1, with D possibly TRBD1 on 6 matching bases. The length of the CDR3 is 13 residues. In germline, CDR1 is KGHDR, CDR2 SFDVKD. CDR3: CATSDSNNGQLAF. The DNA for the CDR3 is TGTGCCACCAGTGATTCGAACAACGGACAGTTAGCCTTC.

This clonotype has at least ten counts. The J gene is TRBJ2-3, the V gene TRBV7-2, with 10 bases lining up with TRBD2. Germline V gives CDR1 SGHTA, CDR2 FQGNSA. The CDR3 has 17 amino acids. The junction had 10 bases not matched to a gene; V was cut back by 1 base and J by 6 bases. CDR3 DNA sequence: TGTGCCAGCAGCTTAGGGGCTAGCGGGGGTTATTTGGATACGCAGTATTTT. Encoded protein: CASSLGASGGYLDTQYF.

Ten or more counts support this clonotype. The chain combines TRBV20-1 with TRBJ2-5; 14 positions agree with TRBD2. Germline loops: CDR1 DFQATT, CDR2 SNEGSKA (reference sequence). After removal of 6 bases from V and 4 bases from J, the junction contained 7 bases not matched to a gene. This CDR3 comprises 15 residues. CDR3 region: CSADGGTSGGETQYF. The CDR3 coding sequence is TGCAGTGCCGATGGCGGGACTAGCGGGGGAGAGACCCAGTACTTC.